These 24 T cell receptor beta chains share one sample of origin, sequenced in a study of CD8+CD57+ T cells in acquired aplastic anemia. The study profiled TCR beta VDJ and CDR3 using genomic DNA as template. TCRdb re-called the reads with MiXCR, one entry per CDR3 protein. Among 150,000 to 200,000 distinct CDR3 sequences listed, 55% to 70% were seen once. Material for sequencing was sorted CD4+, CD8+, or CD8+CD57+ T cells (not recorded which) from PBMCs. The receptors stem from a human donor with severe aplastic anemia or a healthy control (not recorded which).

The chain employs TRBV24-1 and TRBJ2-1; 9 bases map to TRBD2. With V trimmed by 3 bases and J by 6 bases, 11 bases remained unmatched. The germline V gene encodes CDR1 KGHDR and CDR2 SFDVKD. This CDR3 has 17 residues. The CDR3 bases are TGTGCCACCAGTGATCCATGGGGCGGGAGGGCCCCCAATGAGCAGTTCTTC. It specifies CATSDPWGGRAPNEQFF.

Only one count was recorded for this clonotype. This CDR3 reads CSARFQGSSEQYF. CDR3 nucleotide sequence: TGCAGTGCTAGATTTCAGGGATCTAGCGAGCAGTACTTC. This rearrangement joins TRBV20-1 to TRBJ2-7, with D tentatively TRBD1 (5 bases). The V gene's germline CDR1 is DFQATT and CDR2 SNEGSKA (reference sequence). This CDR3 comprises 13 residues. Trimming took off 2 bases at V and 6 bases at J, with 14 bases between the two ends.

This chain connects TRBV2 to TRBJ2-7; D not resolved. Trimming cost V 5 bases and J 2 bases, with 7 bases left between them. This CDR3 spans 12 amino acids. In germline, CDR1 is SNHLY, CDR2 FYNNEI. The CDR3 DNA reads TGTGCCAGCAGTTATGACCCCTACGAGCAGTACTTC. This codes for CASSYDPYEQYF.

The gene calls are TRBV7-8 and TRBJ1-5; D call uncertain. The CDR3 contains 13 residues. Trimming cost V 2 bases and J 8 bases, with 10 bases left between them. Germline V gene sequence: CDR1 SGHVS, CDR2 FQNEAQ. CDR3 sequence reads: CASSLTPGEPQHF. The CDR3, as DNA: TGTGCCAGCAGCTTAACACCGGGAGAGCCCCAGCATTTT.

V usage is TRBV24-1 and J usage is TRBJ1-6, with 7 positions matching TRBD1. The CDR3 length is 16 residues. V lost 4 bases to trimming and J lost 2 bases; unmatched junction nucleotides: 4. Germline V gene lookup returns CDR1 KGHDR and CDR2 SFDVKD. The CDR3 reads CATSEKGAPYNSPLHF. DNA of the CDR3: TGTGCCACCAGTGAGAAGGGGGCCCCCTATAATTCACCCCTCCACTTT.

V usage is TRBV9 and J usage is TRBJ2-5, with D unclear. This CDR3 has 14 residues. Germline loops: CDR1 SGDLS, CDR2 YYNGEE. Trimming removed 0 bases at V and 2 bases at J, with 8 bases between. The CDR3 protein is CASSVDWAQETQYF. The CDR3 DNA reads as TGTGCCAGCAGCGTAGACTGGGCGCAAGAGACCCAGTACTTC. Looking up the rest from reference TRBV9 and TRBJ2-5 gives the full variable domain: DSGVTQTPKHLITATGQRVTLRCSPRSGDLSVYWYQQSLDQGLQFLIQYYNGEERAKGNILERFSAQQFPDLHSELNLSSLELGDSALYFCASSVDWAQETQYFGPGTRLLVL.

The V gene is TRBV7-9, the J gene TRBJ1-4; TRBD1 is a possible D gene (6 bases). Trimming cost V 3 bases and J 0 bases, with 29 bases left between them. Germline values: CDR1 SEHNR, CDR2 FQNEAQ (reference sequence). The CDR3 is 22 amino acids. CDR3 coding DNA: TGTGCCAGCAGCTTTTCGAGCGGGGGGCCTAAACTGAGTTATGCAACTAATGAAAAACTGTTTTTT. Translation gives CASSFSSGGPKLSYATNEKLFF.

The chain recombines TRBV9 with TRBJ1-1; D not certain. With 0 bases removed from V and 1 base from J, the gap between germline ends came to 13 bases. Looked up from germline, CDR1 is SGDLS and CDR2 is YYNGEE. The CDR3 consists of 16 residues. CDR3 loop: CASSVGMGRWNTEAFF. The CDR3 coding sequence is TGTGCCAGCAGCGTAGGTATGGGCAGATGGAACACTGAAGCTTTCTTT.

The chain joins TRBV15 to TRBJ2-1, with D hard to call. The CDR3 has 14 amino acids. Germline V lookup: CDR1 LNHNV, CDR2 YYDKDF (reference sequence). Trimming shortened V by 4 bases and J by 6 bases, and 13 bases separated the two germline ends. CDR3 region: CATSTPASRNEQFF. CDR3 DNA: TGTGCCACCAGCACACCCGCGTCCCGCAATGAGCAGTTCTTC.

This clonotype was observed at least ten times. The chain combines TRBV5-6 with TRBJ2-7; TRBD1 agrees at 10 bases. CDR1 is SGHDT, CDR2 YYEEEE, per germline. V shed 3 bases and J 0 bases; nucleotides not matched to a gene: 0. CDR3 length: 14 residues. The chain's CDR3 is CASSWDRGSYEQYF. The DNA for the CDR3 is TGTGCCAGCAGCTGGGACAGGGGCTCCTACGAGCAGTACTTC.

The gene calls are TRBV11-3 and TRBJ2-5, with 10 bases matching TRBD1. The CDR3 totals 17 residues. J lost 0 bases, V lost 2 bases, and 6 bases had no gene match. Germline V gene sequence: CDR1 SGHNT, CDR2 YENEEA. The CDR3 DNA follows: TGTGCCAGCAGCTTAAAACCCGGGACAGGGGACCAAGAGACCCAGTACTTC. This encodes CASSLKPGTGDQETQYF.

The V and J genes are TRBV10-1 and TRBJ1-6; D may be TRBD1 (6 bases). CDR3 length equals 15 residues. Trimming cost V 11 bases and J 10 bases, with 24 bases left between them. Germline CDR1 WNHNN, CDR2 SYGVQD (reference sequence). Here the CDR3 DNA reads TGCGCCGCCCTTGGGGGGCGGGGCATCGTCTCACCCCTCCACTTT. As protein: CAALGGRGIVSPLHF.

This sequence joins TRBV5-1 and TRBJ2-3, with 7 bases aligning to TRBD2. The CDR3 covers 16 residues. Germline assignment: CDR1 SGHRS and CDR2 YFSETQ. V shed 4 bases, J shed 1 base, and the junction held 9 bases outside the gene matches. The CDR3 is CASSPRLAGGTDTQYF. DNA for the CDR3: TGCGCCAGCAGCCCCCGACTGGCGGGGGGCACAGATACGCAGTATTTT.

V usage is TRBV29-1 and J usage is TRBJ2-7; 9 bases are shared with TRBD1. Germline V gives CDR1 SQVTM, CDR2 ANQGSEA. V trimming: 1 base; J trimming: 4 bases; junction bases outside the gene matches: 5. There are 14 residues in the CDR3. This CDR3 is CSVEAGQGSYEQYF. In DNA form, the CDR3 reads TGCAGCGTTGAAGCGGGACAGGGTAGTTACGAGCAGTACTTC.

The chain employs TRBV11-3 and TRBJ1-4; D unresolved. The germline gives CDR1 SGHNT, CDR2 YENEEA. V was trimmed by 5 bases and J by 5 bases, leaving 9 bases between them. There are 13 residues in the CDR3. The CDR3 spells CASSLHKNEKLFF. The CDR3 bases are TGTGCCAGCAGCCTCCACAAGAATGAAAAACTGTTTTTT.

On this clonotype itself: A junction end diverges from the germline sequence, so it may reflect a read error. The chain combines TRBV19 with TRBJ2-7; possible D gene TRBD1, 7 bases. The CDR3 is 16 residues long. Germline lookup yields CDR1 LNHDA and CDR2 SQIVND (reference sequence). The CDR3 loop reads CASSIQGGRYSDEQYF. Written as DNA, the CDR3 is TGTGCCAGTAGTATCCAGGGGGGTCGGTACTCCGACGAGCAGTACTTC.

This clonotype occurred a few times. This sequence joins TRBV24-1 and TRBJ1-5; 10 nucleotides agree with TRBD1. The V segment lost 3 bases and the J segment 9 bases; nucleotides outside the gene matches: 4. CDR3 length: 14 amino acids. Germline V lookup: CDR1 KGHDR, CDR2 SFDVKD. The CDR3 DNA follows: TGTGCCACCAGTGATGGACAGGGGGATTGGCCCCAGCATTTT. Protein: CATSDGQGDWPQHF.

The chain joins TRBV10-3 to TRBJ2-2, with no clear D. This CDR3 region has 15 residues. V dropped 2 bases and J dropped 0 bases, with 7 bases sitting between them. The germline gives CDR1 ENHRY, CDR2 SYGVKD. CDR3 DNA: TGTGCCATCAGTGAGCGTAGTCCGAACACCGGGGAGCTGTTTTTT. Residues: CAISERSPNTGELFF.

The chain has TRBV10-3 and TRBJ1-2, with 8 bases that match TRBD1. The V gene end was trimmed by 10 bases and the J gene end by 6 bases; junction bases not matched to a gene: 7. The CDR3 consists of 12 residues. Germline V gene lookup returns CDR1 ENHRY and CDR2 SYGVKD. The CDR3 loop is CASFLTGDGYTF. Here the CDR3 DNA reads TGTGCCAGCTTTTTGACAGGGGATGGCTACACCTTC.

This clonotype was recorded at least ten times. The chain has TRBV15 and TRBJ2-5; the match to TRBD1 covers 7 bases. The CDR3 contains 14 residues. Germline loops: CDR1 LNHNV, CDR2 YYDKDF (reference sequence). V lost 5 bases to trimming and J lost 2 bases; unmatched junction nucleotides: 5. Written as DNA, the CDR3 is TGTGCCACCAGCGACAGACAGGGACAAGAGACCCAGTACTTC. It yields the protein CATSDRQGQETQYF. Full variable domain (remainder filled in from reference TRBV15 and TRBJ2-5): DAMVIQNPRYQVTQFGKPVTLSCSQTLNHNVMYWYQQKSSQAPKLLFHYYDKDFNNEADTPDNFQSRRPNTSFCFLDIRSPGLGDTAMYLCATSDRQGQETQYFGPGTRLLVL.

The V call is TRBV7-9, the J call TRBJ2-7, with 8 positions matching TRBD2. V lost 8 bases to trimming and J lost 2 bases; unmatched junction nucleotides: 8. This CDR3 is built from 14 residues. Germline lookup yields CDR1 SEHNR and CDR2 FQNEAQ (reference sequence). The chain's CDR3 is CASGRSGGPYEQYF. In DNA, the CDR3 is TGTGCCAGCGGACGGTCGGGAGGGCCCTACGAGCAGTACTTC.

The chain has TRBV19 and TRBJ2-1; D remains unclear. The CDR3 loop spans 17 amino acids. CDR1 and CDR2 (germline): LNHDA, SQIVND (reference sequence). Trimming stripped 4 bases from V and 2 bases from J, with 18 bases between. The CDR3 DNA is TGTGCCAGTAGTACCAGGCGAATAAGTGCAGCCTACAATGAGCAGTTCTTC. Residues: CASSTRRISAAYNEQFF. Together with reference TRBV19 and TRBJ2-1, the CDR3 gives the full variable domain: DGGITQSPKYLFRKEGQNVTLSCEQNLNHDAMYWYRQDPGQGLRLIYYSQIVNDFQKGDIAEGYSVSREKKESFPLTVTSAQKNPTAFYLCASSTRRISAAYNEQFFGPGTRLTVL.

This clonotype turned up a few times. The chain has TRBV15 and TRBJ2-3; D unresolved. The CDR3 is 17 amino acids. The V end was cut by 0 bases, the J end by 0 bases, with 13 bases between. The V gene's germline CDR1 is LNHNV and CDR2 YYDKDF (reference sequence). CDR3 in amino acids: CATSRDQTGRSTDTQYF. Written as DNA, the CDR3 is TGTGCCACCAGCAGAGATCAGACCGGGCGGAGCACAGATACGCAGTATTTT.

This clonotype was counted once. The rearrangement links TRBV7-9 to TRBJ1-1; D call uncertain. The CDR3 sequence is 13 residues long. CDR1 and CDR2 from the germline V gene are SEHNR and FQNEAQ (reference sequence). Trimming cost V 4 bases and J 5 bases, with 11 bases left between them. DNA for the CDR3: TGTGCCAGCAGCTCCCCAGCCGGGACTGAAGCTTTCTTT. Its protein is CASSSPAGTEAFF.